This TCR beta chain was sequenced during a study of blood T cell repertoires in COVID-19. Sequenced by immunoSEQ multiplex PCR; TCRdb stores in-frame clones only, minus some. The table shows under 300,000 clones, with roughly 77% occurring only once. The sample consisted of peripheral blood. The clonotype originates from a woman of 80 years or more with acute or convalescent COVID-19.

The CDR3 DNA is TGTGCCAGCAGTGCGGGGTTTTGGATCAACCCGTCGAACTATGGCTACACCTTC. Protein sequence: CASSAGFWINPSNYGYTF. The J gene is TRBJ1-2, the V gene TRBV2, with unresolved D. V was shortened by 4 bases and J by 2 bases, with 23 bases between the two germline ends. CDR1 is SNHLY and CDR2 is FYNNEI in the germline V gene. CDR3 length: 18 amino acids.